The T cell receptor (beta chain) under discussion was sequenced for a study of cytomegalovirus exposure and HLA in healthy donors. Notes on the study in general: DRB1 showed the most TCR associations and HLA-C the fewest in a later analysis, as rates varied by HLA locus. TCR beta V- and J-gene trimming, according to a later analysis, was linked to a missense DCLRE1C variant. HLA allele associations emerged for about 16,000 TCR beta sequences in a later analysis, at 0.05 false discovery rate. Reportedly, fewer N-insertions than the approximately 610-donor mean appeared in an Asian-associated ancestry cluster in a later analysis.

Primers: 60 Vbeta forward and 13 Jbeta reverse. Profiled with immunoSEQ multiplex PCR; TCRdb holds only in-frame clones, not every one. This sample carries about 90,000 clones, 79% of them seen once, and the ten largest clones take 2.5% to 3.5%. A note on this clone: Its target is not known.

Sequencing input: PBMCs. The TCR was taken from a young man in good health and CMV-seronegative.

CDR3 protein: CASSEWGHFNQPQHF. The CDR3 nucleotides read TGCGCCAGCAGTGAGTGGGGACATTTTAATCAGCCCCAGCATTTT. The chain uses TRBV10-1 and TRBJ1-5; TRBD1 might be the D (6 bases). V was cut by 1 base and J by 4 bases, with 11 bases left in between. CDR3 size: 15 residues. Germline CDR1 reads WNHNN; CDR2 reads SYGVQD (reference sequence).